These 7 T cell receptor beta chains were sequenced from one sample in a study of regulatory T cells in long-lasting Graves disease. In building TCR beta libraries, iRepertoire HTBI primers were used together with Arm-PCR of CDR3 regions. TCRdb used MiXCR to reprocess the multiplex PCR reads, holding one entry per CDR3 protein. The table has around 450,000 distinct CDR3 sequences, under 20% seen once; the top ten hold more than 9%. Time point noted: newly diagnosed GD, antithyroid drugs for less than 3 months. PBMCs were the source of the RNA used for TCR sequencing. The data were also submitted as part of a second study, on T cells in Graves' hyperthyroidism and ophthalmopathy.

The input for sequencing was peripheral blood mononuclear cells (PBMCs), taken at new diagnosis, from a patient treated with antithyroid drugs. The receptors shown here come from a man aged 40-49 years with Graves disease.

The rearrangement uses TRBV7-2 and TRBJ2-7, with D unresolved. From germline, CDR1 is SGHTA and CDR2 FQGNSA. The V and J ends lost 5 bases and 5 bases respectively, with 19 bases between them. The CDR3 spans 15 residues. For the CDR3, the DNA is TGTGCCAGCAGCCCCAGTTTTCGAGGTTCCCACGAGCAGTACTTC. Translated, it gives CASSPSFRGSHEQYF.

This clonotype was counted ten times or more. The chain is built from TRBV20-1 and TRBJ2-1, with D maybe TRBD2 (6 bases). The CDR3 has 17 residues. V was clipped by 0 bases and J by 0 bases, with 15 bases between them. Germline CDR1 DFQATT, CDR2 SNEGSKA (reference sequence). CDR3 protein: CSARDPGGSGSYNEQFF. As DNA, the CDR3 is TGCAGTGCTAGAGATCCCGGGGGTAGCGGCTCCTACAATGAGCAGTTCTTC.

This clonotype has only a few counts. The CDR3 loop reads CATSKLVGGTDTQYF. CDR3 nucleotides: TGTGCCACCAGCAAACTAGTTGGGGGCACAGATACGCAGTATTTT. The chain couples TRBV15 to TRBJ2-3; TRBD2 is a possible D gene (5 bases). CDR1 and CDR2 from the germline V gene are LNHNV and YYDKDF (reference sequence). This CDR3 is built from 15 residues. V lost 4 bases and J lost 1, with 12 bases in between.

On this clonotype: Possible read error: a much larger clone is one base away. This chain uses TRBV2 with TRBJ2-3; 9 nucleotides match TRBD2. The trim removed 11 bases at V and 4 bases at J, leaving 10 bases unmatched. Germline V CDR1 and CDR2: SNHLY, FYNNEI. There are 14 residues in the CDR3. CDR3 loop: CAVEAGGDADTQYF. The CDR3 DNA reads as TGTGCCGTCGAGGCGGGAGGGGACGCAGATACGCAGTATTTT.

The rearrangement links TRBV14 to TRBJ2-1; 7 nucleotides match TRBD2. The CDR3 contains 15 residues. The germline gives CDR1 SGHDN, CDR2 FVKESK. V dropped 4 bases and J dropped 9; count of bases not matched to a gene: 12. The CDR3 sequence is CASSPEGREWIEQFF. The CDR3 DNA sequence: TGTGCCAGCAGCCCCGAGGGGCGGGAGTGGATTGAGCAGTTCTTC.

The sample holds many counts of this clonotype. The V gene is TRBV20-1, the J gene TRBJ2-7; 9 bases are shared with TRBD1. With V trimmed by 6 bases and J by 0 bases, 9 bases remained unmatched. The CDR3 loop spans 15 amino acids. CDR1 DFQATT and CDR2 SNEGSKA come from the germline V gene (reference sequence). The CDR3 loop is CSARQRGQGSYEQYF. CDR3 nucleotides: TGCAGTGCACGACAGAGGGGACAGGGCTCCTACGAGCAGTACTTC.

This clonotype was observed at least ten times. This chain links TRBV12-3 or TRBV12-4 with TRBJ1-5; tentative D call: TRBD1 (5 bases). With 5 bases removed from V and 0 bases from J, the gap between germline ends came to 17 bases. The CDR3 totals 17 residues. The CDR3 sequence: CASSPDTRAGSNQPQHF. The CDR3 region has the DNA TGTGCCAGCAGTCCGGACACTAGAGCAGGTAGCAATCAGCCCCAGCATTTT.